This T cell receptor (beta chain) was captured in a study of blood T cell repertoires in COVID-19. At the level of the study: PBMCs, B-cell-depleted T cells, or T cells provided the cDNA or gDNA that made up the material.

Per the original data handling: Reference gene primer amplification gave estimated nucleated cell counts. Here immunoSEQ multiplex PCR was the method, and the copy in TCRdb shows in-frame clones only, minus some. The D gene and trimming were derived from the DNA, and the V and J assignments and clone size from that table. The sample carries some 200,000 clones, over 75% recorded once. Per germline, CDR1 MNHNS and CDR2 SASEGT. Trimming cost V 1 base and J 5 bases, with 11 bases left between them. The CDR3 is made up of 14 amino acids. Material: peripheral blood. This chain joins TRBV6-1 and TRBJ1-2, with D unclear. The source is an elderly man with acute or convalescent COVID-19. The CDR3 protein is CASSEVLQTYGYTF. The CDR3 DNA reads TGTGCCAGCAGTGAAGTCTTACAGACATATGGCTACACCTTC.